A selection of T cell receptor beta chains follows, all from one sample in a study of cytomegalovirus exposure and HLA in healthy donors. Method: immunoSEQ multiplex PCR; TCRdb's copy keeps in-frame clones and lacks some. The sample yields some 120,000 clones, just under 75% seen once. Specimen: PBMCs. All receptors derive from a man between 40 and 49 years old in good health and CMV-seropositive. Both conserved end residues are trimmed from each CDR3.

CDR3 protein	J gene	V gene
ASSFSYFQRVGTEAF	TRBJ1-1	TRBV27
ASSVTTGLGGYT	TRBJ1-2	TRBV9
ASSQETSGREETQY	TRBJ2-5	TRBV5-5
ASSTRTSNNSPLH	TRBJ1-6	TRBV7-2
ASTRTEISPLH	TRBJ1-6	TRBV21-1
ASSLRASGRIYNEQF	TRBJ2-1	TRBV11-3
ASSFQTGLREQF	TRBJ2-1	TRBV28
ASSPQGLAGWNEQY	TRBJ2-7	TRBV9
ASSLGSNQPQH	TRBJ1-5	TRBV27
ASSGAGRGYEQY	TRBJ2-7	TRBV28
ASSLHPSVSNTGELF	TRBJ2-2	TRBV5-1
ASSPGQGRIAF	TRBJ1-1	TRBV28
ASSFPNSLRTSGSVGNEQF	TRBJ2-1	TRBV28
ASSVDPSSYNEQF	TRBJ2-1	TRBV9
AISELVTQY	TRBJ2-3	TRBV10-3
ASSLGTSGVTDTQY	TRBJ2-3	TRBV28
ASSGQGSTGELF	TRBJ2-2	TRBV2
ASKGQGNQPQH	TRBJ1-5	TRBV25-1
ASNPTVNTDTQY	TRBJ2-3	TRBV4-1
ASSLTEGYGYT	TRBJ1-2	TRBV7-2
ATSRASFAVDEQY	TRBJ2-7	TRBV15
ASSPLFSYEQY	-	TRBV5-6
ASSLGTDSYNEQF	TRBJ2-1	TRBV11-3
ASKNSGAPSYNEQF	TRBJ2-1	TRBV28
ASSLDLAPSTDTQY	TRBJ2-3	TRBV5-1
ASSLNSGNIQY	TRBJ2-4	TRBV11-2
ASSLAGGREGIQY	TRBJ2-4	TRBV5-1
ASSLDRRGQY	TRBJ2-5	TRBV28
ASSYGAGAYEQY	TRBJ2-7	TRBV6-5
SSRLGQGEAF	TRBJ1-1	TRBV7-9
ASSYTRQGPYEQY	-	TRBV6-5
ASSTRTSISTGELF	TRBJ2-2	TRBV14
ASSLAGRNSPLH	TRBJ1-6	TRBV7-9
ASSQGVYRDYEQY	TRBJ2-7	TRBV7-8
SVRSGINTGELF	TRBJ2-2	TRBV29-1
ASSRGGYEQY	TRBJ2-7	TRBV11-2
ASSSQGYTGELF	TRBJ2-2	TRBV28
ASSEGDRGYSQPQH	TRBJ1-5	TRBV2
ASTMDRVNQPQH	TRBJ1-5	TRBV2
ASSIILRQTNTEAF	TRBJ1-1	TRBV19
ASSYSRVGEQY	TRBJ2-7	TRBV6-5
ASSLVAGGTEAF	TRBJ1-1	TRBV27
ASSLLPSGGATDTQY	TRBJ2-3	TRBV27
ASSLSGGTQETQY	TRBJ2-5	TRBV28
ASSATLGAF	TRBJ1-1	TRBV28
ASTYRGQANEQY	TRBJ2-7	TRBV2
ATRVTAQSGNSPLH	TRBJ1-6	TRBV28
ASSYRDVDGYT	TRBJ1-2	TRBV7-2
ASSPPTGGTGELF	TRBJ2-2	TRBV5-4
ASSEDSSGLAKNIQY	TRBJ2-4	TRBV5-1
ASSFGSRQFAA	TRBJ2-7	TRBV7-9
ASSALAEGNEQY	TRBJ2-7	TRBV18
ASTDSNIQY	TRBJ2-4	TRBV19
ASSLTGPNTGELF	TRBJ2-2	TRBV28
ASSTGGPGDPNTIY	TRBJ1-3	TRBV5-4
ASSLAAIRTGDEGYT	TRBJ1-2	TRBV7-6
ASSLSGTPGTDTQY	TRBJ2-3	TRBV9
ASSPGLAGAYNEQF	TRBJ2-1	TRBV5-4
ATSRAGDSDTQY	TRBJ2-3	TRBV15
ASSSQGFEQY	TRBJ2-7	TRBV7-2